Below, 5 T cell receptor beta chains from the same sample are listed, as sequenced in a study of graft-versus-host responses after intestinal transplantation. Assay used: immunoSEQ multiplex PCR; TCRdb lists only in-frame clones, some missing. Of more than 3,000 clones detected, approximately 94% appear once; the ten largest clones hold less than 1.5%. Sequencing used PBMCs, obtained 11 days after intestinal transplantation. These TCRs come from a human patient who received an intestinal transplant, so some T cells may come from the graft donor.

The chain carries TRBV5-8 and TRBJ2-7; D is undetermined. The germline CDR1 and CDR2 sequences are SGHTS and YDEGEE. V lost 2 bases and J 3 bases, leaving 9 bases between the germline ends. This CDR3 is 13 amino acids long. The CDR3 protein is CASSFYGHYEQYF. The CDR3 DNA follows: TGTGCCAGCAGCTTCTACGGCCACTACGAGCAGTACTTC.

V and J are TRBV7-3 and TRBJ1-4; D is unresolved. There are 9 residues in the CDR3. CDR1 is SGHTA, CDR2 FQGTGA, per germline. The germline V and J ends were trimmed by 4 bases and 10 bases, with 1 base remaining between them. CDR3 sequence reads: CASSSKLFF. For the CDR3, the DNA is TGTGCCAGCAGCTCAAAACTGTTTTTT. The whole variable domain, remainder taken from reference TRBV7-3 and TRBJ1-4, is GAGVSQTPSNKVTEKGKYVELRCDPISGHTALYWYRQSLGQGPEFLIYFQGTGAADDSGLPNDRFFAVRPEGSVSTLKIQRTERGDSAVYLCASSSKLFFGSGTQLSVL.

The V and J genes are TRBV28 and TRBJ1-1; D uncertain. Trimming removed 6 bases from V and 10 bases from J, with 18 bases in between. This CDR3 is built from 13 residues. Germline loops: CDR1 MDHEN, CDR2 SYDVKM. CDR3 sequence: CASRTLLLGRAFF. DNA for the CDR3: TGTGCCAGCAGGACCCTATTACTGGGGAGAGCTTTCTTT.

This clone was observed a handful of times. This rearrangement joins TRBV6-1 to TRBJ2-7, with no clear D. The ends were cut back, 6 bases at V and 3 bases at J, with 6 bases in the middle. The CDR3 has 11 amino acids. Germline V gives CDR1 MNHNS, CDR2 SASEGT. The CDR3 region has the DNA TGTGCCAGCAGCGAGAACTACGAGCAGTACTTC. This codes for CASSENYEQYF.

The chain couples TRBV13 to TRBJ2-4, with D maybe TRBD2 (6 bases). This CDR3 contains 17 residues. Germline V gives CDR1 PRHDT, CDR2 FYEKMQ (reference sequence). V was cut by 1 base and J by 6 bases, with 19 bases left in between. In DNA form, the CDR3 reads TGTGCCAGCAGCTTAGACTCCGGGACCCAGGGAGGAAACATTCAGTACTTC. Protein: CASSLDSGTQGGNIQYF. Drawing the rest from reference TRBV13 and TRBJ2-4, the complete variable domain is AAGVIQSPRHLIKEKRETATLKCYPIPRHDTVYWYQQGPGQDPQFLISFYEKMQSDKGSIPDRFSAQQFSDYHSELNMSSLELGDSALYFCASSLDSGTQGGNIQYFGAGTRLSVL.